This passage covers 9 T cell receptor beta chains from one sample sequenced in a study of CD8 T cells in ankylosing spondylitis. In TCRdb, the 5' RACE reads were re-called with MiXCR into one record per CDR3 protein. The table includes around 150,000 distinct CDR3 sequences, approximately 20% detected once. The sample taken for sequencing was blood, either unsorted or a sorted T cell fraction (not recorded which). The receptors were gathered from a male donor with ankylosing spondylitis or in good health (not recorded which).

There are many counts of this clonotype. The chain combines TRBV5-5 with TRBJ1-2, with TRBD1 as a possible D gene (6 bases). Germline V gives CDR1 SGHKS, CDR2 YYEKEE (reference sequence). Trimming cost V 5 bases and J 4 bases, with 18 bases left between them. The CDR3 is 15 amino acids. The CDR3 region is CASRLQQGEGYGYTF. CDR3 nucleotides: TGTGCCAGCAGGCTGCAACAGGGAGAGGGCTATGGCTACACCTTC.

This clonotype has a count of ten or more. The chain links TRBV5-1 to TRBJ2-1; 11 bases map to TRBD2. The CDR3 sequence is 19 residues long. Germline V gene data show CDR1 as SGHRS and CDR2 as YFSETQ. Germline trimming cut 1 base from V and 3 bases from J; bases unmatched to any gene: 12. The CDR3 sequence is CASSLYVISGRGGYNEQFF. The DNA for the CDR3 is TGCGCCAGCAGCTTGTATGTTATTAGCGGGAGGGGAGGCTACAATGAGCAGTTCTTC. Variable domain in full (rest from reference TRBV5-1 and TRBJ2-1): KAGVTQTPRYLIKTRGQQVTLSCSPISGHRSVSWYQQTPGQGLQFLFEYFSETQRNKGNFPGRFSGRQFSNSRSEMNVSTLELGDSALYLCASSLYVISGRGGYNEQFFGPGTRLTVL.

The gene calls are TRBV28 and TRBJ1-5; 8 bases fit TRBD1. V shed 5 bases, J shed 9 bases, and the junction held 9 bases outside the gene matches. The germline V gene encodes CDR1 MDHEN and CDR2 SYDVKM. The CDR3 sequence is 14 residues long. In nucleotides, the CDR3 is TGTGCCAGCAGTGAGACAGGGGCATTACGGCCCCAGCATTTT. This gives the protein CASSETGALRPQHF. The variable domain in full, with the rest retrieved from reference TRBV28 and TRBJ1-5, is DVKVTQSSRYLVKRTGEKVFLECVQDMDHENMFWYRQDPGLGLRLIYFSYDVKMKEKGDIPEGYSVSREKKERFSLILESASTNQTSMYLCASSETGALRPQHFGDGTRLSIL.

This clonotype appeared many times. CDR3 nucleotide sequence: TGCAGTGCTAGAGTGCCGGGTACTGGCTACACCTTC. This encodes CSARVPGTGYTF. The chain uses TRBV20-1 and TRBJ1-2; D is ambiguous. CDR1 and CDR2 (germline): DFQATT, SNEGSKA (reference sequence). V was clipped by 1 base and J by 7 bases, with 10 bases between them. The CDR3 sequence is 12 residues long.

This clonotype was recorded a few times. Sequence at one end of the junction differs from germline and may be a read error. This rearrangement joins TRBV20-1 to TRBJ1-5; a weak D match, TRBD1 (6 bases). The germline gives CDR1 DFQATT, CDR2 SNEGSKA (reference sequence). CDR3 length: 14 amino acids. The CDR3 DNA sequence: TGCAGTGCCAGAGGTCCGGGGGCCAATCAGCCCCAGCATTTT. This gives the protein CSARGPGANQPQHF.

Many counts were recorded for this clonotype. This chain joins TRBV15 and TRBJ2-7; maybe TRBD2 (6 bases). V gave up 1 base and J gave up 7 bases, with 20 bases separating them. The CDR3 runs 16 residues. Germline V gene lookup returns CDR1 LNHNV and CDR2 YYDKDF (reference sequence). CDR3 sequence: CATSRGLGGMNGEQYF. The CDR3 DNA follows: TGTGCCACCAGCAGAGGACTTGGCGGGATGAACGGGGAGCAGTACTTC.

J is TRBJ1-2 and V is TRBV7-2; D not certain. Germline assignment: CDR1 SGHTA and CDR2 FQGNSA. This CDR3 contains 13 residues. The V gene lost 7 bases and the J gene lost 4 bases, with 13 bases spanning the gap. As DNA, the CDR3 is TGTGCCAGCACCCCATCACGTGTCTATGGCTACACCTTC. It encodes CASTPSRVYGYTF.

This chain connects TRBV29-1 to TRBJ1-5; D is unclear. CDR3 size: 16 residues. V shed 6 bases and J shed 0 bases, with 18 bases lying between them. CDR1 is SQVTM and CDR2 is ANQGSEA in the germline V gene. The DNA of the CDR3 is TGCAGCGTGGCCCCCGGCGGTTCAGATAGCAATCAGCCCCAGCATTTT. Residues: CSVAPGGSDSNQPQHF.

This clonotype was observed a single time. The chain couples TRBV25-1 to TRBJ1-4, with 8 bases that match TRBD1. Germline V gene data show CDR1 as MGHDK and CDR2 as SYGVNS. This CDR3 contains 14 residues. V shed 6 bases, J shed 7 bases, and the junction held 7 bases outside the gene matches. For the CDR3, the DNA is TGTGCCAGCAGCCTAGGACAGGGTCCTGAAAAACTGTTTTTT. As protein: CASSLGQGPEKLFF.